The present entry profiles one T cell receptor beta chain with its context. This clone showed up just once. This clone's antigen is unknown. Per-nucleotide qualities are absent, and no much larger clonotype sits a single base away. This sample was taken from a study of cytomegalovirus exposure and HLA in healthy donors (dated by TCRdb to the late 2010s). Some background on the complete study: According to an earlier analysis of 550 to 750 of the donors, some 180 million T cells yielded 120 million or so unique TCR beta sequences and around 300 Gb of sequence data. Of the 350 to 400 genotyped donors, 65% to 90% fell in the genetic ancestry cluster associated with self-reported Caucasian donors. Among roughly 400 genotyped donors of the cohort, an average of roughly 230,000 unique TCR beta nucleotide sequences was sequenced per donor, of which 15% to 20% were non-productive. The T cell repertoires of several hundred subjects were profiled by immunosequencing and related to cytomegalovirus serostatus. The later analysis used no new phenotypic data to find candidate immune exposures, relying instead on TCR beta sequences and their occurrence across donors. To predict cytomegalovirus infection status, the study combined high-throughput TCR immunosequencing, statistical association of individual TCRs with disease status, and machine learning. The study aimed to test whether signatures of past pathogen exposure could be identified by cataloging public T cell receptors. Four to six DR-DQ haplotypes were handled as single units for association and clustering, since linkage in the cohort was strong. Genome-wide SNP genotypes for about 65% of the roughly 700 donors were used in a later genetic analysis, which treated that subset as a discovery cohort. Donor age, sex, ethnicity and CMV serostatus were collected together with the repertoire data. All discovery cohort repertoires had been generated using a single sequencing platform. The number of donors typed differed by locus, with roughly 620-630 for A, B, C, DRB1 and DQB1, 522 for DQA1, 600 to 610 for DPA1, and some 440 for DPB1. An early release that covered about 600 HLA-typed donors contained about 300 gigabases of sequencing data and roughly 84 million unique TCR sequences. In an earlier analysis of 587 of the donors, high-throughput TCR beta sequencing was used to judge whether each TCR beta V gene segment behaved as functional or pseudogenic. A later analysis re-analyzed previously published TCR beta repertoires from 666 donors and added high-resolution HLA genotyping to study TCR occurrence patterns. A separate validation cohort of 100 to 150 different subjects was used in addition to the approximately 610-subject first cohort. Both class I and class II loci were covered by HLA typing, at four-digit resolution.

Results and caveats for the whole study, not just this receptor: While some public TCRs were present in many individuals, most TCR sequences turned up only very rarely across donors. A total of fewer than 200 TCR beta chains were listed by the study as associated with cytomegalovirus. Compared with the approximately 670-donor mean, donors in an Asian-associated ancestry cluster had fewer N-insertions in productive TCRs, according to a later genetic analysis. A later analysis found that HLA-associated TCR beta chains were more clonally expanded and had lower generation probabilities than equally common non-associated chains. The classifier was reported to diagnose cytomegalovirus status with high specificity and sensitivity in both the original cohort and the validation cohort. A further reported finding was that TCR beta sequences accurately predicted the HLA-A and HLA-B alleles for most subjects in the first cohort. Fewer than 20 rarely observed V segments, including chromosome 9 orphons, were excluded from the earlier analysis of a few hundred of the donors because counts were too low. In a later analysis, several top co-occurrence clusters were reported to appear linked to parvovirus B19, influenza, CMV and Epstein-Barr virus. V-gene and J-gene trimming of TCR beta chains was associated with a missense DCLRE1C variant in a later genetic analysis, and the association was replicated in an independent cohort. The only immune exposure information available for the cohort was CMV serostatus. According to the authors, the approach could potentially be generalized to other disease states and immunological phenotypes. According to a later analysis, most CMV-associated TCR beta chains appeared to be HLA-restricted, and the HLA associations seemed to be driven largely by CMV exposure. A later analysis associated 17,000 or so TCR beta sequences with specific HLA alleles at a false discovery rate of 0.05. In a later analysis, TCR association rates were found to vary across HLA loci, with the most associated TCRs seen for DRB1 alleles and the fewest for HLA-C alleles. When HLA alleles, especially DR and DQ, strongly co-occurred, TCR associations were difficult to assign to individual alleles. A cluster of highly shared sequence variants was judged likely to represent a technical artifact of the sequencing pipeline. In this cohort, only TCR beta chains were sequenced, and detectable features were limited by the absence of alpha or paired-chain data. Presence/absence analyses assumed roughly uniform sequencing depth across donors, an assumption that may not hold. Because some donors lacked HLA typing at each locus, the association tests relied only on the typed subset. In vitro tests confirmed that a few of the cytomegalovirus-associated TCR beta chains recognize cytomegalovirus antigens. The 87-base-pair reads could not distinguish some IMGT-functional V segments, including TRBV6-2 and TRBV6-3, so those segments were excluded. An earlier analysis of around 540 of the donors showed that most TCR beta V segments appeared in productive rearrangements either about 87% or about 30% of the time, which broadly matched IMGT annotations. Correlated functional status among segregating V segments might reflect linkage disequilibrium, but an unknown experimental factor could not be ruled out.

Library creation used the immunoSEQ multiplex PCR assay. For the multiplex PCR, a mixture combining 60 forward primers for TCR Vbeta segments and 13 reverse primers for TCR Jbeta segments was used. The CDR3 region of rearranged TCR beta genes was amplified from genomic DNA by a multiplex PCR assay. The amplified TCR beta libraries were sequenced on the Illumina HiSeq System as 87-base-pair reads. The source study handled its data this way. In a later analysis, around 80 million unique TCR beta chains were counted across the approximately 640 repertoires, and approximately 11 million of these chains were shared by at least two donors. Raw reads were error-corrected and collapsed into unique sequences by a nearest-neighbor algorithm in which closely related sequences were merged to remove PCR and sequencing errors. V, D and J gene segments were assigned by aligning CDR3 sequences to IMGT reference sequences. Each retained sequence needed at least a six-nucleotide match to both a V gene segment and a J gene segment. A rearrangement counted as productive if the CDR3 had no stop codons and remained in frame with V and J, and every other rearrangement counted as non-productive. Following IMGT convention, CDR3 was defined as the stretch from the second conserved V-encoded cysteine to the conserved J-encoded phenylalanine. Sequences without an unambiguous match to a single V gene segment were excluded from the earlier analysis of about 600 of the donors. In an earlier analysis of several hundred of the donors, V segments were called functional above 56.7% productive rearrangements and were called segregating when the between-donor standard deviation exceeded 5%. A statistical classification framework was built to diagnose cytomegalovirus status from the catalog of TCR beta chain sequences. A later analysis assigned V and J genes by comparing TCR nucleotide sequences with IMGT/GENE-DB human TR gene sequences. A later analysis assigned CDR3 sequences and most-parsimonious VDJ recombination scenarios with the TCRdist pipeline. In a later analysis, each TCR beta chain was defined by its CDR3 amino acid sequence together with its V-gene family, and reads without a unique V-gene family were excluded. A later analysis removed 592 highly shared, low-generation-probability nucleotide sequences to deal with suspected cross-contamination and a sequencing artifact. In a later analysis, a clonal expansion index for each public chain was calculated from normalized within-repertoire ranks of inferred template counts. In a later analysis, generation probabilities were computed with a VDJ recombination model fitted to out-of-frame rearrangements, and the resulting probabilities were checked against IGoR. A later analysis scored TCR-TCR, TCR-HLA and TCR-CMV co-occurrence with hypergeometric tests, applying a repertoire-size bias correction to TCR pairs. In a later analysis, false discovery rates were estimated by permuting HLA or CMV assignments 20 times. In a later analysis, co-occurring TCRs were grouped using DBSCAN, with TCRdist sequence similarity added in when clustering inside HLA-allele-positive subsets. Repertoires with fewer than 30,000 or more than 120,000 public chains were left out of co-occurrence clustering, as were about 5 repertoires with anomalous nucleotide sharing. This is the immuneACCESS table as TCRdb keeps it, with only in-frame sequences that have V and J called. A part of the clones is gone; compared with another copy, unresolved V genes explain less than half, and the rest is unexplained. V and J calls and clone size come straight from that table; D and trimming were deduced from the DNA. The sample table contains 150,000 or so clones; only one count was recorded for approximately 81% of them. About 1% of the sample lies in the top ten.

The cohort comprised fewer than 750 healthy bone marrow donors. Cohort members were all nominally healthy when sampled, although unrecorded immune exposures were likely present. The donor was CMV seronegative and belonged to the group of around 350 seronegative cohort members. A peripheral blood sample was collected from each donor, and TCR beta sequencing was performed on peripheral blood mononuclear cells. Genomic DNA was extracted from the blood cell samples with the Qiagen DNeasy Blood Extraction Kit. At the junction V is shortened by 3 bases and J by 0 bases; bases outside the gene matches: 2. The CDR3 starts with the cysteine, ends with the phenylalanine, and has 15 residues. The entry retains the CDR3 DNA only, 45 bases that are in frame from base 1. CDR1 and CDR2 (SGHNT, YYREEE) derive from the germline V gene (reference sequence).

The V gene is TRBV5-4 and the J gene is TRBJ1-2, with 10 bases matching TRBD1. The sequencing sample was made of PBMCs. The source is a man in his thirties or forties in good health and CMV-seronegative. The DNA reads as follows: TGTGCCAGCAGCTGGGGGACAGGGGCTAACTATGGCTACACCTTC. Translation gives CASSWGTGANYGYTF.